This T cell receptor beta chain was captured in a study of blood T cell repertoires in COVID-19. On the study more broadly: Researchers got acute and convalescent COVID-19 samples from the United States, Italy and Spain. PBMCs, B-cell-depleted T cells, or T cells provided the cDNA or gDNA that made up the material.

Original processing methods: Using reference gene primer amplification, nucleated cell counts were estimated. Generated by immunoSEQ multiplex PCR, the TCRdb table keeps only in-frame clones and is missing some. Clone size and the V and J calls come from that table; the DNA yielded D and trimming. The sample contains 95,000 to 110,000 clones, approximately 81% of which appear only once. This CDR3 spans 14 amino acids. Germline assignment: CDR1 SGHRS and CDR2 YFSETQ. Trimming left V 4 bases short and J 2 bases short, with 13 bases between. The sequence came from a human donor in a cohort sampled during active COVID-19. The chain is built from TRBV5-1 and TRBJ2-7; D is perhaps TRBD1 (7 bases). Specimen: peripheral blood. The CDR3 loop reads CASSAGQRAYEQYF. CDR3 in DNA: TGCGCCAGCAGCGCGGGACAGAGGGCCTACGAGCAGTACTTC.